This T cell receptor (beta chain) was identified in a study of Ad26.COV2.S vaccination and SARS-CoV-2 variants. General study results and limits: Vaccinated and placebo-treated recipients had similar non-spike TCR breadth.

This clone was seen many times. The antigen is unknown. Distinct nucleotide sequences in the sample also encode this CDR3. Treatment noted: about 20 received Ad26.COV2.S at low or high dose, single or two shots; 5 received placebo; per-sample allocation not given. Sampling was done on day 63 after the first vaccine or placebo injection. Using immunoSEQ multiplex PCR, the repertoire was profiled, and TCRdb retains in-frame clones only, with some absent. The sample has over 400,000 clones; 80% to 95% are singletons. The TCR sequence derives from a person between 18 and 65 years old who received the Ad26.COV2.S COVID-19 vaccine or a placebo. Sample: peripheral blood, taken in a trial of Ad26.COV2.S vaccine versus placebo.

Here the CDR3 reads CASSFRQGAGEQYF. CDR3 nucleotides: TGTGCCAGCAGTTTTAGACAGGGGGCGGGCGAGCAGTACTTC. The V and J genes are TRBV7-2 and TRBJ2-7; TRBD1 matches 10 bases. From germline, CDR1 is SGHTA and CDR2 FQGNSA. Unmatched junction bases numbered 8, after V lost 6 bases and J lost 6 bases. The CDR3 length is 14 residues.